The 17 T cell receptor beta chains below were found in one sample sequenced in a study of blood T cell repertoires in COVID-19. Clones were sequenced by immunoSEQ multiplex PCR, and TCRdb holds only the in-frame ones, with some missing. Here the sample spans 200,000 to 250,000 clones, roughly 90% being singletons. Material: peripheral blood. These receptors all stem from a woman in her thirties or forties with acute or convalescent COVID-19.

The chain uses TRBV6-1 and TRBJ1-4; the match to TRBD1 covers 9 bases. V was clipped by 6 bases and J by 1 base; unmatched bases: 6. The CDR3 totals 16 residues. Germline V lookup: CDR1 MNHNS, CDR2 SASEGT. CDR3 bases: TGTGCCAGCAGGGAAACAGGGGGCATAACTAATGAAAAACTGTTTTTT. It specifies CASRETGGITNEKLFF.

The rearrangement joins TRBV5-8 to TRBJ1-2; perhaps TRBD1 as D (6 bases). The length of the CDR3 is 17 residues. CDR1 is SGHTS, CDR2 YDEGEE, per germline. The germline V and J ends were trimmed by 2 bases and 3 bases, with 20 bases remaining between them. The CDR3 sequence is CASSFGEGGAPDYGYTF. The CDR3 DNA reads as TGTGCCAGCAGCTTCGGGGAGGGGGGAGCTCCTGACTATGGCTACACCTTC. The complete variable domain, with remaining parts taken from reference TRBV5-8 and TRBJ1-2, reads EAGVTQSPTHLIKTRGQQATLRCSPISGHTSVYWYQQALGLGLQFLLWYDEGEERNRGNFPPRFSGRQFPNYSSELNVNALELEDSALYLCASSFGEGGAPDYGYTFGSGTRLTVV.

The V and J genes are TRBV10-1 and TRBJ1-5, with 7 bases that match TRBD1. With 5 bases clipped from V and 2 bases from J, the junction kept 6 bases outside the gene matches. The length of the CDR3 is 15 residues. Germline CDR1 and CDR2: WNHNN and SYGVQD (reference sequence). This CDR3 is CASSPTGMGNQPQHF. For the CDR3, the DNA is TGCGCCAGCAGTCCGACAGGGATGGGCAATCAGCCCCAGCATTTT.

The CDR3, as DNA: TGCAGCGTTCGCGGATCCCAGGGGGCGAATCCGGGAGGCTACACCTTC. It specifies CSVRGSQGANPGGYTF. The V and J genes are TRBV29-1 and TRBJ1-2; 8 bases map to TRBD1. Germline values: CDR1 SQVTM, CDR2 ANQGSEA. This CDR3 contains 16 residues. With V trimmed by 5 bases and J by 8 bases, 19 bases remained unmatched.

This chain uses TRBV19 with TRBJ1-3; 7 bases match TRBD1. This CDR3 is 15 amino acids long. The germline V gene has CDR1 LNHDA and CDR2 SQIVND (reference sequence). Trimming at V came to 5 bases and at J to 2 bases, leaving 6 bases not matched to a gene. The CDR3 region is CASSVSTGAGNTIYF. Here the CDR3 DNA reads TGTGCCAGTAGTGTCAGTACAGGGGCTGGAAACACCATATATTTT. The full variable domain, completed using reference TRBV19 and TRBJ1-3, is DGGITQSPKYLFRKEGQNVTLSCEQNLNHDAMYWYRQDPGQGLRLIYYSQIVNDFQKGDIAEGYSVSREKKESFPLTVTSAQKNPTAFYLCASSVSTGAGNTIYFGEGSWLTVV.

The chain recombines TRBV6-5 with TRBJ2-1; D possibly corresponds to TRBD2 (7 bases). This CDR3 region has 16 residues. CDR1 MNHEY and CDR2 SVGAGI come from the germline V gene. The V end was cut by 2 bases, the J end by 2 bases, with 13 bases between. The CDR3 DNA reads TGTGCCAGCAGTTACAACAGGGCGGGGGCCTACAATGAGCAGTTCTTC. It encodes CASSYNRAGAYNEQFF.

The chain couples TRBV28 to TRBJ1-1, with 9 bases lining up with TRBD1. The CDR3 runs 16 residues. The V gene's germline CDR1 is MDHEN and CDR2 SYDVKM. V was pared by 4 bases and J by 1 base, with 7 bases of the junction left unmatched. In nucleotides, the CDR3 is TGTGCCAGCAGTTCAAGGACAGGGGCGACGAACACTGAAGCTTTCTTT. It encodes CASSSRTGATNTEAFF.

In nucleotides, the CDR3 is TGTGCCAGTAGTATATTTGGAGGGGGGGGCAATCAGCCCCAGCATTTT. Encoded protein: CASSIFGGGGNQPQHF. V usage is TRBV19 and J usage is TRBJ1-5, with D tentatively TRBD1 (6 bases). Trimming removed 2 bases from V and 2 bases from J, with 13 bases in between. The CDR3 is 16 residues long. The V gene's germline CDR1 is LNHDA and CDR2 SQIVND (reference sequence).

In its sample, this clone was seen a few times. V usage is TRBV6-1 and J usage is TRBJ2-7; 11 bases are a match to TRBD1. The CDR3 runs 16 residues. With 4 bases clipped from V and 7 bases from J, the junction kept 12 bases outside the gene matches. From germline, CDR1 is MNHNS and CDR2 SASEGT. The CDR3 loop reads CASSVGTGGLQGEQYV. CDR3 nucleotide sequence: TGTGCCAGCAGTGTCGGGACAGGGGGTTTGCAGGGGGAGCAGTACGTC.

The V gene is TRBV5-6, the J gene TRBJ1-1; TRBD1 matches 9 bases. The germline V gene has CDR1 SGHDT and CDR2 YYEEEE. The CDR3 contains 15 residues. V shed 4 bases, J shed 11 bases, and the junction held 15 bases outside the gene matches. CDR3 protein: CASSASSLTGTGAFF. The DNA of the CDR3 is TGTGCCAGCAGCGCCAGCTCGCTCACTGGGACAGGGGCTTTCTTT. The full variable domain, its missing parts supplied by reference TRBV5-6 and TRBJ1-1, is DAGVTQSPTHLIKTRGQQVTLRCSPKSGHDTVSWYQQALGQGPQFIFQYYEEEERQRGNFPDRFSGHQFPNYSSELNVNALLLGDSALYLCASSASSLTGTGAFFGQGTRLTVV.

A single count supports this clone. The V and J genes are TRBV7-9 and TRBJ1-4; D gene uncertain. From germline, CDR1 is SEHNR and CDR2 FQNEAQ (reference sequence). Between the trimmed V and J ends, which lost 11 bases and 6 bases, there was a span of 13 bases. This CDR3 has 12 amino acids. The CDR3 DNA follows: TGTGCCTACTCTAACCGAGATGAAAAACTGTTTTTT. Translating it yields CAYSNRDEKLFF.

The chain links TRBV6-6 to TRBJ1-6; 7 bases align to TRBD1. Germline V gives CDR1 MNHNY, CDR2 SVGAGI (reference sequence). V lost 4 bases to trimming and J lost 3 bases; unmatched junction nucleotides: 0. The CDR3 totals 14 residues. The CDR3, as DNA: TGTGCCAGCAGTTGGGACAGCTATAATTCACCCCTCCACTTT. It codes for CASSWDSYNSPLHF.

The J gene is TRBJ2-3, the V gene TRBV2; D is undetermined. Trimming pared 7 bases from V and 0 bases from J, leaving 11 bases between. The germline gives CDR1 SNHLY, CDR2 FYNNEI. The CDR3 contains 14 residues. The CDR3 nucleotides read TGTGCCAGCAAAGCCCCTTTCAGCACAGATACGCAGTATTTT. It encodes CASKAPFSTDTQYF.

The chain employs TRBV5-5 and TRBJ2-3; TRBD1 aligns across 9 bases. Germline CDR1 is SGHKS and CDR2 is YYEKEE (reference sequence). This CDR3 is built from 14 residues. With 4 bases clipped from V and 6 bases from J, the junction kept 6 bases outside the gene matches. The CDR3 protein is CASSAGTGPDTQYF. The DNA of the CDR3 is TGTGCCAGCAGCGCCGGGACAGGGCCCGATACGCAGTATTTT. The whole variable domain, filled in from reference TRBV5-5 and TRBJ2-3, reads DAGVTQSPTHLIKTRGQQVTLRCSPISGHKSVSWYQQVLGQGPQFIFQYYEKEERGRGNFPDRFSARQFPNYSSELNVNALLLGDSALYLCASSAGTGPDTQYFGPGTRLTVL.

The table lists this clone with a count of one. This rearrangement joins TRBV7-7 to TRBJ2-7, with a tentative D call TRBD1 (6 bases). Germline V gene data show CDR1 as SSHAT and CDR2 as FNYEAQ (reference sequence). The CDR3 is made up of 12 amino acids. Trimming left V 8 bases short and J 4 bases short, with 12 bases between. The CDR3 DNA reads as TGTGCCAGCCGGGGACACACATACGAGCAGTACGTC. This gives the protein CASRGHTYEQYV.

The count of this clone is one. The CDR3 nucleotides are TGCAGCGTTTCATTGAACACTGAAGCTTTCTTT. It encodes CSVSLNTEAFF. The chain joins TRBV29-1 to TRBJ1-1; D gene ambiguous. The V gene lost 5 bases and the J gene lost 0 bases, with 4 bases spanning the gap. The CDR3 extends over 11 amino acids. Germline CDR1 reads SQVTM; CDR2 reads ANQGSEA.

CDR3 amino acids: CASSLGRGPNTEAFF. CDR3 coding DNA: TGTGCCAGCAGCTTGGGACGGGGTCCGAACACTGAAGCTTTCTTT. The J gene is TRBJ1-1, the V gene TRBV5-4; no clear D. V lost 0 bases, J lost 1 base, and 10 bases lay in between. CDR1 SGHNT and CDR2 YYREEE come from the germline V gene (reference sequence). This CDR3 is built from 15 residues.